This T cell receptor beta chain originates from a study of identical twins. This CDR3 has 13 amino acids. Trimming left V 5 bases short and J 2 bases short, with 10 bases between. This clonotype was detected only a few times. Antigen: not known. General observations from the study: Modelling underestimated the level of out-of-frame TCR alpha sharing observed in monozygotic twins.

Template switching supplied a universal primer site; unique molecular identifiers were carried on the cDNA. TCRdb itself ran the 5' RACE reads through MiXCR, one entry per CDR3 protein. This repertoire shows some 790,000 distinct CDR3 sequences, 18% found once; its top ten account for about an eighth. The same specimen was also included in a second study, on T cells expressing NK-cell markers. That report adds: Sequencing covered eight donors, seven HCMV-seropositive and one seronegative. Questions lingered over whether expanded NKG2C+ T cell clones were HCMV-specific.

The chain links TRBV12-3 or TRBV12-4 to TRBJ2-7, with D possibly being TRBD1 (5 bases). The sequence derives from a young woman in good health. The sequencing sample was made of PBMCs. This CDR3 reads CASSPTATYEQYF. The CDR3 coding sequence is TGTGCCAGCAGTCCGACAGCTACCTACGAGCAGTACTTC.